What follows are 27 T cell receptor beta chains derived from one specimen sequenced in a study of siplizumab effects on memory and regulatory T cells. The method was immunoSEQ multiplex PCR; TCRdb's version includes in-frame clones alone and lacks a portion of them. The sample carries nearly 85,000 clones, 80% to 90% recorded once. The sample consisted of Tregs sorted from blood. The origin of the receptors is a human donor in good health.

This chain joins TRBV28 and TRBJ2-7; D is possibly TRBD1 (6 bases). Germline V CDR1 and CDR2: MDHEN, SYDVKM. The V end was cut by 4 bases, the J end by 3 bases, with 13 bases between. The CDR3 totals 14 residues. The CDR3 sequence: CASSSPDRIYEQYF. In nucleotides, the CDR3 is TGTGCCAGCAGTTCTCCCGACAGGATCTACGAGCAGTACTTC.

In this sample, this clone turned up once. The chain recombines TRBV10-1 with TRBJ1-1; D remains unclear. Germline CDR1 is WNHNN and CDR2 is SYGVQD (reference sequence). V was pared by 5 bases and J by 0 bases, with 7 bases between. This CDR3 has 13 amino acids. The CDR3 protein is CASSRTLNTEAFF. The DNA of the CDR3 is TGCGCCAGCAGTAGGACGTTGAACACTGAAGCTTTCTTT.

The V gene is TRBV5-4, the J gene TRBJ1-2, with a weak D call TRBD1 (5 bases). CDR1 is SGHNT, CDR2 YYREEE, per germline (reference sequence). With 2 bases removed from V and 5 bases from J, the gap between germline ends came to 13 bases. The CDR3 extends over 14 amino acids. This CDR3 is CASSLIGGGYGYTF. Written as DNA, the CDR3 is TGTGCCAGCAGCTTAATTGGGGGAGGGTATGGCTACACCTTC. The whole variable domain, filled in from reference TRBV5-4 and TRBJ1-2, reads ETGVTQSPTHLIKTRGQQVTLRCSSQSGHNTVSWYQQALGQGPQFIFQYYREEENGRGNFPPRFSGLQFPNYSSELNVNALELDDSALYLCASSLIGGGYGYTFGSGTRLTVV.

To note about this clone: Other DNA variants within this sample encode the same CDR3. The rearrangement joins TRBV18 to TRBJ2-7; the D is unclear. There are 12 residues in the CDR3. V shed 3 bases and J shed 2 bases, with 5 bases lying between them. Germline CDR1 KGHSH, CDR2 LQKENI. The CDR3 is CASSPGTYEQYF. CDR3 nucleotides: TGTGCCAGCTCACCGGGGACCTACGAGCAGTACTTC.

V gene TRBV2 combines with J gene TRBJ2-7, with D maybe TRBD2 (6 bases). CDR1 is SNHLY and CDR2 is FYNNEI in the germline V gene. V gave up 6 bases and J gave up 6 bases, with 21 bases separating them. The CDR3 runs to 15 residues. CDR3 in amino acids: CASRPYLPTSSEQYF. The CDR3, as DNA: TGTGCCAGCAGACCATATTTACCGACTAGTTCCGAGCAGTACTTC.

The chain links TRBV10-3 to TRBJ2-3; maybe TRBD1 (5 bases). Trimming pared 0 bases from V and 3 bases from J, leaving 13 bases between. Germline V gives CDR1 ENHRY, CDR2 SYGVKD. The CDR3 has 16 amino acids. The CDR3 sequence: CAISESKGPGTDTQYF. The CDR3 bases are TGTGCCATCAGTGAGTCTAAGGGGCCCGGAACAGATACGCAGTATTTT.

CDR3 region: CASSLGGRGLILYEQYF. CDR3 coding DNA: TGTGCCAGCAGCTTAGGGGGCCGCGGGCTTATACTCTACGAGCAGTACTTC. The rearrangement links TRBV7-2 to TRBJ2-7, with D perhaps given as TRBD1 or TRBD2 (5 bases each). Germline values: CDR1 SGHTA, CDR2 FQGNSA. The CDR3 runs to 17 residues. The germline V and J ends were trimmed by 1 base and 3 bases, with 19 bases remaining between them.

CDR3 nucleotides: TGTGCCAGCAGCCACGACCGTGCGAAGTACTTC. It codes for CASSHDRAKYF. The chain couples TRBV6-5 to TRBJ2-7, with no clear D. This CDR3 is built from 11 residues. Looked up from germline, CDR1 is MNHEY and CDR2 is SVGAGI. With 6 bases removed from V and 11 bases from J, the gap between germline ends came to 14 bases.

The CDR3 loop reads CAIAPSGTTNYGYTF. The CDR3 DNA reads TGTGCCATCGCACCTTCGGGGACAACCAACTATGGCTACACCTTC. The chain combines TRBV19 with TRBJ1-2, with D possibly matching TRBD1 (6 bases). Trimming removed 10 bases from V and 2 bases from J, with 20 bases in between. This CDR3 is 15 amino acids long. Germline-derived CDR1 and CDR2 are LNHDA and SQIVND (reference sequence).

The chain combines TRBV5-1 with TRBJ1-2; TRBD1 aligns across 7 bases. The CDR3 extends over 14 amino acids. V trimming: 0 bases; J trimming: 7 bases; junction bases outside the gene matches: 6. From germline, CDR1 is SGHRS and CDR2 YFSETQ. CDR3 in amino acids: CASSLEQGLGGYTF. CDR3 sequence (DNA): TGCGCCAGCAGCTTGGAACAGGGGCTTGGTGGCTACACCTTC.

The rearrangement joins TRBV19 to TRBJ1-2; D may be TRBD1 (5 bases). Germline V gene lookup returns CDR1 LNHDA and CDR2 SQIVND (reference sequence). V lost 0 bases and J 8 bases, leaving 10 bases between the germline ends. This CDR3 comprises 13 residues. This chain's CDR3 is CASSIEQVGGYTF. CDR3 nucleotides: TGTGCCAGTAGTATAGAACAGGTCGGGGGCTACACCTTC.

This clone was observed a few times. This chain links TRBV7-8 with TRBJ2-5; D remains unclear. CDR1 SGHVS and CDR2 FQNEAQ come from the germline V gene. Trimming removed 1 base at V and 7 bases at J, with 13 bases between. The CDR3 sequence is 14 residues long. The CDR3 reads CASSLVGLSTTQYF. CDR3 in DNA: TGTGCCAGCAGCTTAGTCGGTCTGAGTACGACCCAGTACTTC.

The V gene is TRBV5-1, the J gene TRBJ2-2; no clear D. Trimming took 0 bases from V and 1 from J, leaving 4 bases between them. Germline CDR1 and CDR2: SGHRS and YFSETQ. This CDR3 spans 14 amino acids. The CDR3 spells CASSLVLNTGELFF. The CDR3 DNA reads as TGCGCCAGCAGCTTGGTTTTGAACACCGGGGAGCTGTTTTTT.

V and J are TRBV6-5 and TRBJ2-2, with TRBD2 matching over 7 bases. Trimming at V came to 6 bases and at J to 2 bases, leaving 3 bases not matched to a gene. The CDR3 sequence is 14 residues long. From germline, CDR1 is MNHEY and CDR2 SVGAGI. The chain's CDR3 is CASRTGGNTGELFF. CDR3 sequence (DNA): TGTGCCAGCAGGACGGGGGGTAACACCGGGGAGCTGTTTTTT.

This clone was seen only once. The chain employs TRBV5-1 and TRBJ2-5; D could derive from TRBD1 or TRBD2 (5 bases each). The J call may be mistaken, given a closer DNA end match to TRBJ2-7. Germline values: CDR1 SGHRS, CDR2 YFSETQ. This CDR3 has 15 amino acids. The CDR3: CASSFDSGVSYEQYF. The DNA for the CDR3 is TGCGCCAGCAGTTTCGACAGCGGAGTCTCCTACGAGCAGTACTTC.

The chain joins TRBV25-1 to TRBJ1-2; 7 bases are a match to TRBD1. The CDR3 has 15 amino acids. Germline lookup yields CDR1 MGHDK and CDR2 SYGVNS. J gave up 4 bases and V 2 bases, and 7 bases lay outside the gene matches. The CDR3 protein is CASSESDRDFYGYTF. Written as DNA, the CDR3 is TGTGCCAGCAGTGAAAGTGACAGGGACTTCTATGGCTACACCTTC.

This clone is a singleton in its sample. The rearrangement joins TRBV7-9 to TRBJ2-3; maybe TRBD1 (6 bases). Germline CDR1 SEHNR, CDR2 FQNEAQ (reference sequence). Between the trimmed V and J ends, which lost 3 bases and 2 bases, there was a span of 12 bases. The CDR3 is 15 amino acids. CDR3 sequence (DNA): TGTGCCAGCAGCTTGGGAGCAGGGGCCACAGATACGCAGTATTTT. Its protein is CASSLGAGATDTQYF.

This clone was seen only a few times. The chain has TRBV5-1 and TRBJ2-7, with D unclear. V was pared by 4 bases and J by 3 bases, with 11 bases between. CDR3 length: 13 amino acids. Germline assignment: CDR1 SGHRS and CDR2 YFSETQ. The CDR3 spells CASSPRTNYEQYF. The CDR3 nucleotides are TGCGCCAGCAGCCCCCGGACGAACTACGAGCAGTACTTC.

This chain links TRBV6-5 with TRBJ1-2; 9 nucleotides line up with TRBD1. The ends lost 7 bases at V and 8 bases at J; junction bases unmatched: 11. Germline V gives CDR1 MNHEY, CDR2 SVGAGI. The CDR3 totals 14 residues. The CDR3: CASNRRTGGSGYTF. The CDR3 nucleotides are TGTGCCAGCAACCGCCGAACAGGGGGCAGCGGCTACACCTTC.

The rearrangement uses TRBV6-6 and TRBJ1-5; D ambiguous. V was clipped by 6 bases and J by 7 bases, with 10 bases between them. Germline V gene lookup returns CDR1 MNHNY and CDR2 SVGAGI (reference sequence). The CDR3 is made up of 12 amino acids. The CDR3 nucleotides read TGTGCCAGCAGCCCAAGTGTCCAGCCCCAGCATTTT. This sequence encodes CASSPSVQPQHF.

This clone was recorded a few times. V and J are TRBV27 and TRBJ1-2; D call uncertain. The V and J ends lost 3 bases and 8 bases respectively, with 16 bases between them. Germline CDR1 is MNHEY and CDR2 is SMNVEV (reference sequence). This CDR3 comprises 14 residues. CDR3 loop: CASSFLRNAVGYTF. The CDR3 nucleotides are TGTGCCAGCAGTTTTTTGAGGAATGCCGTCGGCTACACCTTC.

This chain connects TRBV29-1 to TRBJ2-5, with 15 bases fitting TRBD2. This CDR3 has 14 residues. The trim removed 4 bases at V and 4 bases at J, leaving 1 base unmatched. CDR1 is SQVTM and CDR2 is ANQGSEA in the germline V gene. In DNA, the CDR3 is TGCAGCGTTGGGACTAGCGGGGGGGCAGAGACCCAGTACTTC. Its protein is CSVGTSGGAETQYF.

This clone came up a few times. J is TRBJ2-3 and V is TRBV5-6; a weak D match, TRBD1 (6 bases). V shed 6 bases and J shed 2 bases, with 16 bases lying between them. The CDR3 is 15 residues long. Germline V CDR1 and CDR2: SGHDT, YYEEEE. DNA of the CDR3: TGTGCCAGCACCCGCCAAACAGGGAACACAGATACGCAGTATTTT. Its translation is CASTRQTGNTDTQYF. Using reference TRBV5-6 and TRBJ2-3 for the parts outside the CDR3, the full variable domain is DAGVTQSPTHLIKTRGQQVTLRCSPKSGHDTVSWYQQALGQGPQFIFQYYEEEERQRGNFPDRFSGHQFPNYSSELNVNALLLGDSALYLCASTRQTGNTDTQYFGPGTRLTVL.

This clone occurred a few times. V and J are TRBV7-2 and TRBJ2-7; TRBD2 is a possible D gene (5 bases). Trimming took off 0 bases at V and 7 bases at J, with 13 bases between the two ends. Germline loops: CDR1 SGHTA, CDR2 FQGNSA. CDR3 length: 14 amino acids. CDR3 sequence (DNA): TGTGCCAGCAGCTTAGCGGCGAACCCGGGGGAGCAGTACTTC. Its translation is CASSLAANPGEQYF.

J is TRBJ2-5 and V is TRBV5-6; TRBD2 is a possible D gene (7 bases). This CDR3 is built from 14 residues. V shed 0 bases and J shed 5 bases, with 11 bases lying between them. Germline CDR1 SGHDT, CDR2 YYEEEE. CDR3 sequence: CASSLGGGTETQYF. The DNA of the CDR3 is TGTGCCAGCAGCTTGGGCGGGGGCACGGAGACCCAGTACTTC.

The J gene is TRBJ2-5, the V gene TRBV10-3, with 12 bases lining up with TRBD2. The CDR3 is made up of 13 amino acids. The trim removed 5 bases at V and 5 bases at J, leaving 0 bases unmatched. CDR1 and CDR2 (germline): ENHRY, SYGVKD. CDR3 sequence reads: CAISLAGGETQYF. CDR3 nucleotide sequence: TGTGCCATCAGTCTAGCGGGGGGGGAGACCCAGTACTTC.

The genes are TRBV10-3 and TRBJ2-1, with TRBD1 as a possible D gene (6 bases). The germline V gene encodes CDR1 ENHRY and CDR2 SYGVKD. The ends were cut back, 6 bases at V and 3 bases at J, with 12 bases in the middle. The CDR3 has 14 residues. Here the CDR3 reads CAISTGLIYNEQFF. CDR3 DNA sequence: TGTGCCATCAGCACAGGGCTTATCTACAATGAGCAGTTCTTC.